This entry is about one T cell receptor beta chain. Antigen specificity is unknown. The trim removed 2 bases at V and 4 bases at J, leaving 9 bases unmatched. The germline V gene encodes CDR1 SGHKS and CDR2 YYEKEE (reference sequence). This CDR3 has 17 residues. Primers for the PCR totalled 60 Vbeta and 13 Jbeta. Only in-frame clones appear in the TCRdb table, and some are missing; sequencing was by immunoSEQ multiplex PCR. The sample has about 96,000 clones, under 85% seen once. This record comes from a study of cytomegalovirus exposure and HLA in healthy donors. Study information: Caucasian-associated ancestry cluster membership applied to under 85% of some 400 genotyped donors.

Whole-study findings and limits: Several of the most significant clusters were apparently associated with common viral pathogens in a later analysis. An ancestry cluster, one associated with Asian ancestry, reportedly showed fewer N-insertions than the approximately 660-donor mean in a later analysis.

The material sequenced was PBMCs. The sequence came from a man aged 25-45 years in good health and CMV-seronegative. V and J are TRBV5-5 and TRBJ2-3; TRBD1 matches 11 bases. This CDR3 is CASSFGRTGGSADTQYF. The CDR3 coding sequence is TGTGCCAGCAGCTTTGGCCGGACAGGGGGCAGCGCAGATACGCAGTATTTT.